These 22 T cell receptor beta chains came from one sample sequenced in a study of cytomegalovirus exposure and HLA in healthy donors. PCR employed 60 Vbeta and 13 Jbeta primers. TCRdb keeps only in-frame clones here, not all; method: immunoSEQ multiplex PCR. The table records just over 70,000 clones, around 74% of them present only once. The sequencing sample was made of PBMCs. All receptors come from a human donor in good health.

This CDR3 is CAWSRQGKETQYF. The CDR3 DNA reads as TGTGCCTGGAGCCGACAGGGGAAAGAGACCCAGTACTTC. The V call is TRBV30, the J call TRBJ2-5; 8 bases line up with TRBD1. The CDR3 is 13 residues long. CDR1 GTSNPN and CDR2 SVGIG come from the germline V gene (reference sequence). J lost 3 bases, V lost 3 bases, and 3 bases had no gene match. Full variable domain (missing parts from reference TRBV30 and TRBJ2-5): SQTIHQWPATLVQPVGSPLSLECTVEGTSNPNLYWYRQAAGRGLQLLFYSVGIGQISSEVPQNLSASRPQDRQFILSSKKLLLSDSGFYLCAWSRQGKETQYFGPGTRLLVL.

The chain joins TRBV4-1 to TRBJ1-1, with D unclear. Between the trimmed V and J ends, which lost 3 bases and 1 base, there was a span of 21 bases. The CDR3 totals 18 residues. The germline gives CDR1 MGHRA, CDR2 YSYEKL. The CDR3 region is CASSHPGYYEKSNTEAFF. The CDR3 DNA is TGCGCCAGCAGCCATCCGGGATACTACGAAAAATCGAACACTGAAGCTTTCTTT.

In DNA, the CDR3 is TGTGCCAGCAGTCCAACAGGGGGTTCGAGCAATCAGCCCCAGCATTTT. This gives the protein CASSPTGGSSNQPQHF. V gene TRBV27 combines with J gene TRBJ1-5, with 8 bases that match TRBD1. The V segment lost 5 bases and the J segment 1 base; nucleotides outside the gene matches: 7. CDR3 size: 16 residues. Germline CDR1 reads MNHEY; CDR2 reads SMNVEV (reference sequence).

This sequence joins TRBV5-1 and TRBJ1-1, with a tentative D call TRBD1 (5 bases). Trimming removed 0 bases at V and 3 bases at J, with 18 bases between. Germline CDR1 and CDR2: SGHRS and YFSETQ. The CDR3 sequence is 17 residues long. Here the CDR3 reads CASSLGAGSFLYTEAFF. In DNA form, the CDR3 reads TGCGCCAGCAGCTTGGGGGCAGGGTCTTTTTTATACACTGAAGCTTTCTTT.

The V call is TRBV25-1, the J call TRBJ2-7, with TRBD2 matching 14 bases. The CDR3 consists of 18 residues. Germline V gives CDR1 MGHDK, CDR2 SYGVNS. The V and J ends lost 1 base and 0 bases, in that order; junction bases with no gene match: 5. In DNA form, the CDR3 reads TGTGCCAGCAGTGAATCGACTAGCGGGAGGGCTAGCTCCTACGAGCAGTACTTC. Its translation: CASSESTSGRASSYEQYF.

The J gene is TRBJ1-2, the V gene TRBV29-1; 8 bases line up with TRBD1. This CDR3 has 13 amino acids. CDR1 and CDR2 (germline): SQVTM, ANQGSEA. With V trimmed by 0 bases and J by 12 bases, 9 bases remained unmatched. The CDR3 spells CSVEEEDRDPHTF. CDR3 DNA sequence: TGCAGCGTTGAAGAGGAGGACAGGGATCCCCACACCTTC.

The chain uses TRBV19 and TRBJ2-1; the match to TRBD2 covers 10 bases. V shed 4 bases, J shed 6 bases, and the junction held 9 bases outside the gene matches. There are 16 residues in the CDR3. Germline V gene sequence: CDR1 LNHDA, CDR2 SQIVND (reference sequence). The CDR3 region is CASSTSGRILGNEQFF. The CDR3 bases are TGTGCCAGTAGTACTAGCGGGAGAATTCTCGGCAATGAGCAGTTCTTC.

The rearrangement joins TRBV27 to TRBJ2-1; 7 bases match TRBD1. The CDR3 extends over 16 amino acids. V was clipped by 5 bases and J by 2 bases; unmatched bases: 9. The germline gives CDR1 MNHEY, CDR2 SMNVEV (reference sequence). CDR3 residues: CASSTRQGLPYNEQFF. As DNA, the CDR3 is TGTGCCAGCAGTACCCGACAGGGCCTACCCTACAATGAGCAGTTCTTC.

The gene calls are TRBV10-3 and TRBJ2-2, with a tentative D call TRBD1 (5 bases). Trimming removed 11 bases at V and 3 bases at J, with 13 bases between. This CDR3 is built from 13 residues. Per the germline V gene, CDR1 is ENHRY and CDR2 is SYGVKD. CDR3 nucleotides: TGTGCCGCCCAGGGTGTGGACACCGGGGAGCTGTTTTTT. Translating gives CAAQGVDTGELFF.

The rearrangement links TRBV9 to TRBJ2-3, with 9 bases matching TRBD2. This CDR3 is 18 amino acids long. The ends lost 0 bases at V and 0 bases at J; junction bases unmatched: 8. Per germline, CDR1 SGDLS and CDR2 YYNGEE. The CDR3 DNA reads TGTGCCAGCAGCGTAGCGGCGGGAGGGGGACGTAGCACAGATACGCAGTATTTT. Its protein product is CASSVAAGGGRSTDTQYF.

The genes are TRBV10-3 and TRBJ1-3; D not resolved. The CDR3 is 16 amino acids. In germline, CDR1 is ENHRY, CDR2 SYGVKD. Trimming left V 1 base short and J 0 bases short, with 10 bases between. The CDR3 DNA reads as TGTGCCATCAGTGAGTTCGGGGTTGGCTCTGGAAACACCATATATTTT. Amino acid sequence: CAISEFGVGSGNTIYF.

This clone was found a few times. The CDR3 DNA reads TGTGCCAGCAGCCCCAGGACAGGGTCCTCCTACAATGAGCAGTTCTTC. Protein product: CASSPRTGSSYNEQFF. The rearrangement joins TRBV7-3 to TRBJ2-1; 8 bases fit TRBD1. The CDR3 covers 16 residues. V dropped 5 bases and J dropped 0; count of bases not matched to a gene: 6. Germline CDR1 is SGHTA and CDR2 is FQGTGA.

The chain has TRBV6-5 and TRBJ2-7; TRBD1 agrees at 9 bases. The trim removed 6 bases at V and 2 bases at J, leaving 8 bases unmatched. Germline V gene sequence: CDR1 MNHEY, CDR2 SVGAGI. The CDR3 has 15 residues. CDR3 protein: CASRNGDRVPYEQYF. The CDR3 DNA reads TGTGCCAGCAGAAACGGGGACAGGGTGCCCTACGAGCAGTACTTC.

V gene TRBV2 combines with J gene TRBJ2-1; 11 bases are shared with TRBD2. V was pared by 6 bases and J by 10 bases, with 8 bases of the junction left unmatched. The CDR3 contains 14 residues. CDR1 SNHLY and CDR2 FYNNEI come from the germline V gene. DNA of the CDR3: TGTGCCAGCAGGGTAATAGCGGGAGGGCGAGAGCAGTTCTTC. Translated: CASRVIAGGREQFF. Filled out from reference TRBV2 and TRBJ2-1, the complete variable domain reads EPEVTQTPSHQVTQMGQEVILRCVPISNHLYFYWYRQILGQKVEFLVSFYNNEISEKSEIFDDQFSVERPDGSNFTLKIRSTKLEDSAMYFCASRVIAGGREQFFGPGTRLTVL.

A few counts support this clone. V gene TRBV11-1 combines with J gene TRBJ1-1; no definite D call. The CDR3 covers 15 residues. Germline loops: CDR1 SGHAT, CDR2 FQDESV (reference sequence). The V end lost 2 bases, the J end lost 3 bases, and 13 bases lay between the germline ends. CDR3 amino acids: CASSLRLGAYTEAFF. The DNA of the CDR3 is TGTGCCAGCAGCTTAAGGCTGGGCGCCTACACTGAAGCTTTCTTT.

The V gene is TRBV10-3, the J gene TRBJ2-1; D call uncertain. CDR3 length: 11 amino acids. Trimming took 2 bases from V and 12 from J, leaving 8 bases between them. Germline assignment: CDR1 ENHRY and CDR2 SYGVKD. In DNA, the CDR3 is TGTGCCATCAGTGAGGGCGGATTGCAGTTCTTC. This sequence encodes CAISEGGLQFF.

The chain is built from TRBV27 and TRBJ2-7; the D is unclear. Germline V gives CDR1 MNHEY, CDR2 SMNVEV (reference sequence). This CDR3 has 14 amino acids. Trimming stripped 3 bases from V and 5 bases from J, with 14 bases between. This CDR3 is CASSFNSPGNEQYF. The CDR3 DNA sequence: TGTGCCAGCAGTTTCAACAGCCCAGGCAACGAGCAGTACTTC.

The chain is built from TRBV19 and TRBJ1-2, with D tentatively TRBD1 (5 bases). The CDR3 is 16 residues long. Looked up from germline, CDR1 is LNHDA and CDR2 is SQIVND (reference sequence). The V gene lost 4 bases and the J gene lost 8 bases, with 23 bases spanning the gap. CDR3: CASSRATGLGSGGYTF. CDR3 nucleotide sequence: TGTGCCAGTAGTAGGGCGACGGGACTCGGTAGCGGCGGCTACACCTTC.

In its sample, this clone was seen once. The chain recombines TRBV7-9 with TRBJ2-5, with D possibly TRBD1 on 6 matching bases. Trimming left V 1 base short and J 11 bases short, with 8 bases between. Germline values: CDR1 SEHNR, CDR2 FQNEAQ (reference sequence). The CDR3 length is 11 residues. DNA for the CDR3: TGTGCCAGCAGCTTAGGGGGGCGGCAGTACTTC. Amino acid sequence: CASSLGGRQYF.

V and J are TRBV10-1 and TRBJ2-1; D remains ambiguous. Germline-derived CDR1 and CDR2 are WNHNN and SYGVQD (reference sequence). The CDR3 extends over 12 amino acids. Trimming shortened V by 2 bases and J by 5 bases, and 4 bases separated the two germline ends. The CDR3 DNA follows: TGCGCCAGCAGTGAGCCTAACAATGAGCAGTTCTTC. Encoded protein: CASSEPNNEQFF.

The chain uses TRBV7-3 and TRBJ2-1; unclear D gene. Germline CDR1 reads SGHTA; CDR2 reads FQGTGA. V was clipped by 0 bases and J by 2 bases, with 8 bases between them. The CDR3 spans 15 residues. The CDR3 sequence: CASSLTPSAYNEQFF. CDR3 DNA: TGTGCCAGCAGCTTAACCCCCAGCGCCTACAATGAGCAGTTCTTC. The complete variable domain, with remaining parts taken from reference TRBV7-3 and TRBJ2-1, reads GAGVSQTPSNKVTEKGKYVELRCDPISGHTALYWYRQSLGQGPEFLIYFQGTGAADDSGLPNDRFFAVRPEGSVSTLKIQRTERGDSAVYLCASSLTPSAYNEQFFGPGTRLTVL.

The chain recombines TRBV6-5 with TRBJ1-1, with 11 bases matching TRBD1. The CDR3 loop spans 14 amino acids. Germline loops: CDR1 MNHEY, CDR2 SVGAGI. The J segment lost 6 bases and the V segment lost 2 bases, leaving 2 bases of the junction unmatched. This CDR3 reads CASSYGQGASEAFF. The CDR3 DNA reads as TGTGCCAGCAGTTACGGACAGGGGGCTTCTGAAGCTTTCTTT.